One and the same sample provided the 9 T cell receptor beta chains below, sequenced in a study of memory CD4+ T cells and cytomegalovirus serostatus. The sort gate was single viable CD3+CD4+CD8-CD45RO+ cells for memory CD4+ T cells. Sequencing used immunoSEQ multiplex PCR; TCRdb keeps in-frame clones, though not all of them. Altogether about 58,000 clones are present, more than 70% being singletons, with the ten largest covering 0.5%. The sequenced sample consisted of memory CD4+ T cells from blood. The receptors were sampled from an adult in good health and CMV-seronegative. Some clones in this sample may be carry-over from other donors' samples.

This chain connects TRBV10-2 to TRBJ2-2; 7 bases align to TRBD1. V trimming: 3 bases; J trimming: 4 bases; junction bases outside the gene matches: 5. This CDR3 is 15 amino acids long. Germline V lookup: CDR1 WSHSY, CDR2 SAAADI. The CDR3 spells CASSDLAGGTGELFF. The CDR3 DNA follows: TGCGCCAGCAGTGATTTAGCAGGGGGCACCGGGGAGCTGTTTTTT.

In its sample, this clone was seen a few times. V and J are TRBV2 and TRBJ1-1; TRBD1 is a possible D gene (5 bases). The germline gives CDR1 SNHLY, CDR2 FYNNEI. Trimming removed 4 bases from V and 8 bases from J, with 20 bases in between. This CDR3 comprises 15 residues. This chain's CDR3 is CASSGLLSGAGEAFF. The CDR3 region has the DNA TGTGCCAGCAGTGGATTGCTTTCCGGGGCCGGAGAAGCTTTCTTT. Based on the CDR3 plus reference TRBV2 and TRBJ1-1, the full variable domain is EPEVTQTPSHQVTQMGQEVILRCVPISNHLYFYWYRQILGQKVEFLVSFYNNEISEKSEIFDDQFSVERPDGSNFTLKIRSTKLEDSAMYFCASSGLLSGAGEAFFGQGTRLTVV.

CDR3 amino acids: CASSVTDTQYF. In nucleotides, the CDR3 is TGTGCCAGCAGTGTTACAGATACGCAGTATTTT. This rearrangement joins TRBV6-1 to TRBJ2-3; no firm D call. The CDR3 runs 11 residues. CDR1 and CDR2 from the germline V gene are MNHNS and SASEGT. V was pared by 4 bases and J by 3 bases, with 2 bases between.

As to this clone: Other DNA sequences of this sample code for an identical CDR3. The chain uses TRBV28 and TRBJ2-5; weak D call: TRBD1 (7 bases). Per the germline V gene, CDR1 is MDHEN and CDR2 is SYDVKM. Trimming removed 5 bases from V and 5 bases from J, with 12 bases in between. The CDR3 runs 13 residues. In DNA, the CDR3 is TGTGCCAGCAGTCCGGCAGGGGGGGAGACCCAGTACTTC. Encoded protein: CASSPAGGETQYF. The full variable domain, completed using reference TRBV28 and TRBJ2-5, is DVKVTQSSRYLVKRTGEKVFLECVQDMDHENMFWYRQDPGLGLRLIYFSYDVKMKEKGDIPEGYSVSREKKERFSLILESASTNQTSMYLCASSPAGGETQYFGPGTRLLVL.

The genes are TRBV10-2 and TRBJ1-5; 9 bases line up with TRBD1. CDR1 WSHSY and CDR2 SAAADI come from the germline V gene. This CDR3 region has 16 residues. V trimming: 4 bases; J trimming: 5 bases; junction bases outside the gene matches: 9. Here the CDR3 DNA reads TGCGCCAGCAGTGCCATCACAGGGGGCGAGTATCAGCCCCAGCATTTT. Its translation is CASSAITGGEYQPQHF.

The V gene is TRBV6-4, the J gene TRBJ2-4; the D gene could be TRBD1 or TRBD2 (5 bases each). V lost 1 base to trimming and J lost 0 bases, with 13 bases between them. Per germline, CDR1 MRHNA and CDR2 SNTAGT. CDR3 length equals 17 residues. The DNA of the CDR3 is TGTGCCAGCAGTGACTTCCCCGGGACGATAGCCAAAAACATTCAGTACTTC. Protein product: CASSDFPGTIAKNIQYF.

The chain links TRBV29-1 to TRBJ2-7; D is perhaps TRBD1 (6 bases). Germline CDR1 reads SQVTM; CDR2 reads ANQGSEA. There are 15 residues in the CDR3. Trimming took off 0 bases at V and 3 bases at J, with 15 bases between the two ends. CDR3 sequence reads: CSVEDGTTPLYEQYF. In DNA form, the CDR3 reads TGCAGCGTTGAAGACGGGACAACCCCCCTCTACGAGCAGTACTTC.

The chain joins TRBV4-2 to TRBJ2-3, with 10 bases aligning to TRBD2. Per the germline V gene, CDR1 is LGHNA and CDR2 is YNFKEQ. This CDR3 region has 17 residues. With V trimmed by 1 base and J by 1 base, 5 bases remained unmatched. The CDR3 sequence: CASSQVGLAGGTDTQYF. In DNA form, the CDR3 reads TGTGCCAGCAGCCAAGTAGGGCTAGCGGGAGGCACAGATACGCAGTATTTT.

The rearrangement links TRBV5-1 to TRBJ2-2, with 10 bases matching TRBD1. With 3 bases clipped from V and 8 bases from J, the junction kept 7 bases outside the gene matches. Germline assignment: CDR1 SGHRS and CDR2 YFSETQ. The CDR3 runs 15 residues. The chain's CDR3 is CASSWGTGVRGELFF. The CDR3 bases are TGCGCCAGCAGCTGGGGGACAGGGGTGAGGGGGGAGCTGTTTTTT.